This T cell receptor beta chain came from a study of STAT5B mutations in CD4+ large granular lymphocyte leukemia (dated 2022 in TCRdb). In terms of the full investigation: Among the healthy controls, the CDR3 'QG' motif was associated with a particular HLA allele. The purity of purified fractions was confirmed by flow cytometry on FACSCanto II or FACSVerse to exceed 95% among lymphocytes. The study compared the TCRbeta repertoires of patients with CD4+ T-cell large granular lymphocyte leukemia against the TCRbeta repertoires of healthy blood donors. What the study reported, not specific to this receptor: The data were not HLA-matched, and the higher clonality in CD4+ T-LGLL than in CD8+ T-LGLL could be due to the relatively small sample size. Each patient's main leukemic clonotypes were private, but roughly 25% of these clonotypes showed up at low frequency in the non-leukemic repertoires of other patients. Enrichment of TRBV06-family usage was observed among the top patient clones (8/27) relative to healthy controls (2/35). Compared with healthy CD4+ repertoires, CD4-sorted patient repertoires appeared more clonal, and this difference remained even after the putative leukemic clones were removed.

This clone was recorded once. Its antigen is not yet known. Base qualities are not recorded, but no much larger clone differs from it by a single base. Buffy coats from some 36 blood donors, supplied by the Finnish Red Cross blood service, were used as healthy controls. All TCR-sequenced material derived from peripheral blood: patient blood samples and healthy donor buffy coats. Peripheral blood mononuclear cells were isolated by Ficoll-Hypaque gradient centrifugation. Magnetic purification was used to isolate CD4+ cells from the buffy coats of the healthy controls. The Gentra Puregene Cell and Tissue kit was used to extract genomic DNA, and a Qubit 2.0 fluorometer was used to measure the amount of genomic DNA. The immunoSEQ assay at survey resolution was applied to genomic DNA for sequencing of TCRbeta rearrangements. The authors' pipeline ran thus. A lowest detectable productive clonotype frequency of 2.59 x 10-5 was observed in the TCR sequencing data. Only productive TCRbeta rearrangements, meaning sequences that were complete and in-frame, were kept for the analyses. Sample clonality was computed as Simpson clonality in the immunoSEQ Analyzer version 3.0. Based on frequency, clones were grouped as very rare, small, medium, large (1-20%) or hyperexpanded (>20%). Generation probabilities were estimated with OLGA 1.2.3, V-gene circos plots were made with VDJtools, specificities were looked up in VDJdb, and CDR3 motifs were identified with GLIPH. TCRdb limited this immuneACCESS table to in-frame rearrangements with V and J called. A share of clones is missing; checked studies link under half to unresolved V genes, and the rest is unexplained. For V, J and clone size, that table is used; D and trimming come from the DNA. This sample gives 20,000 or so clones in total; around 76% of them show up just once. Of the sample, around 8.6% falls within the top ten clones.

The CDR3, from cysteine to phenylalanine, totals 14 residues. The CDR3 DNA has 42 bases and is translated from base 1. A distance of 9 bases separates the germline ends of V and J, which lose 6 bases and 1 base respectively. CDR1 SGHTA and CDR2 FQGNSA were looked up in the germline V gene. This chain is built from TRBV7-2 and TRBJ2-2, with TRBD2 perhaps the D gene, on 5 matching bases. The sample was CD4+ T cells from blood buffy coats. The TCR originated in a human donor in good health. The DNA sequence is given as TGTGCCAGCAGACTTGGGAGGAACACCGGGGAGCTGTTTTTT. It translates as CASRLGRNTGELFF.